Listed below are T cell receptor beta chains from one sample, sequenced in a study of T cell changes during pregnancy in multiple sclerosis. The table came from immunoSEQ multiplex PCR; TCRdb's copy has only in-frame clones and leaves some out. The table has some 60,000 clones, less than 90% seen once. Sequencing used CD4+ T cells from peripheral blood mononuclear cells, obtained in the third trimester of pregnancy. These receptors were collected from a female donor with multiple sclerosis, enrolled in a pregnancy study. Both conserved end residues are part of each CDR3. The D gene is left open where the match is weak. Clone size is shown for a subset of rows, as once, few, many or a class of expanded clone.

J gene,clone size,D gene,V gene,CDR3 protein,CDR3 DNA
TRBJ2-6,.,.,TRBV30,CAWSVRLLIGSLSGANVLTF,TGTGCCTGGAGTGTGAGGTTGCTTATTGGCAGCCTCTCTGGGGCCAACGTCCTGACTTTC
TRBJ1-2,.,.,TRBV5-8,CASSRQDYGYTF,TGTGCCAGCAGCAGACAGGACTATGGCTACACCTTC
TRBJ2-5,.,.,TRBV7-8,CASSLGRSQETQYF,TGTGCCAGCAGCTTGGGCAGGTCCCAAGAGACCCAGTACTTC
TRBJ2-7,.,TRBD1,TRBV7-3,CASSPRQGGEQYF,TGTGCCAGCAGCCCCAGACAGGGCGGCGAGCAGTACTTC
TRBJ2-5,.,.,TRBV5-6,CASSLDRIQETQYF,TGTGCCAGCAGCCTCGACAGGATCCAAGAGACCCAGTACTTC
TRBJ1-2,.,TRBD1,TRBV6-6,CASSRDRLNYGYTF,TGTGCCAGCAGTAGGGACAGGTTAAACTATGGCTACACCTTC
TRBJ1-1,.,.,TRBV29-1,CSAQPGPEAFF,TGCAGCGCACAACCAGGGCCTGAAGCTTTCTTT
TRBJ2-1,.,.,TRBV19,CASTLTRQLSVNEQFF,TGTGCCAGTACCCTCACCCGACAGTTGTCTGTCAATGAGCAGTTCTTC
TRBJ1-2,.,.,TRBV6-5,CASTPQQNYGYTF,TGTGCCAGCACCCCACAGCAGAACTATGGCTACACCTTC
TRBJ2-2,once,TRBD1,TRBV7-3,CASSPGGRGQSGELFF,TGTGCCAGCAGCCCAGGGGGCAGGGGGCAGTCCGGGGAGCTGTTTTTT
TRBJ2-2,.,TRBD1,TRBV29-1,CSVQDRVWHSGELFF,TGCAGCGTTCAGGACAGGGTTTGGCATTCCGGGGAGCTGTTTTTT
TRBJ2-4,once,.,TRBV7-2,CASSLGAARDIQYF,TGTGCCAGCAGCTTAGGGGCAGCTCGAGACATTCAGTACTTC
TRBJ2-3,.,TRBD2,TRBV27,CASSLIGLASQRDTQYF,TGTGCCAGCAGTTTAATCGGACTAGCGAGTCAAAGGGATACGCAGTATTTT
TRBJ2-7,.,TRBD2,TRBV7-3,CASSSRLAGENEQYF,TGTGCCAGCAGCTCCCGGCTAGCGGGGGAGAACGAGCAGTACTTC
TRBJ2-3,once,.,TRBV7-2,CASSLALQGTDTQYF,TGTGCCAGCAGCTTAGCCCTCCAGGGTACAGATACGCAGTATTTT
TRBJ1-2,.,.,TRBV19,CASTPPIRGYTF,TGTGCCAGTACCCCACCTATACGAGGCTACACCTTC
TRBJ1-6,.,TRBD1,TRBV18,CASSLDRGNSPLHF,TGTGCCAGCTCCCTGGACAGGGGGAATTCACCCCTCCACTTT
TRBJ2-2,.,TRBD1,TRBV15,CATREDRAENTGELFF,TGTGCCACCAGAGAGGACAGGGCCGAAAACACCGGGGAGCTGTTTTTT
TRBJ2-5,.,TRBD2,TRBV6-1,CASQSGTETQYF,TGTGCCAGCCAAAGCGGGACCGAGACCCAGTACTTC
TRBJ1-5,.,.,TRBV12-2,CASFPNQPQHF,TGTGCAAGTTTCCCGAATCAGCCCCAGCATTTT
TRBJ2-1,once,.,TRBV4-1,CASSQQERVGNEQFF,TGCGCCAGCAGCCAGCAAGAGAGGGTGGGGAATGAGCAGTTCTTC
TRBJ2-2,.,TRBD2,TRBV5-1,CASSTSGFTGELFF,TGCGCCAGCAGTACTAGCGGTTTCACCGGGGAGCTGTTTTTT
TRBJ2-7,.,TRBD1,TRBV27,CASRDPGQGEQYF,TGTGCCAGCAGGGATCCGGGACAGGGGGAGCAGTACTTC
TRBJ2-7,.,.,TRBV13,CASSQRGSYEQYF,TGTGCCAGCAGCCAGAGGGGGTCCTACGAGCAGTACTTC
TRBJ2-1,.,TRBD2,TRBV4-3,CASSQVTSGGYNEQFF,TGCGCCAGCAGCCAAGTTACTAGCGGGGGATACAATGAGCAGTTCTTC
TRBJ2-5,.,TRBD2,TRBV11-2,CARVLADGTQYF,TGTGCCAGAGTACTAGCGGACGGGACCCAGTACTTC
TRBJ2-7,.,TRBD2,TRBV5-1,CASSLTSGATYEQYF,TGCGCCAGCAGCCTGACTAGCGGAGCGACCTACGAGCAGTACTTC
TRBJ2-7,once,TRBD2,TRBV5-4,CASSSLGRAGVGYEQYF,TGTGCCAGCAGCTCCCTCGGGAGGGCGGGAGTGGGCTACGAGCAGTACTTC
TRBJ1-5,.,.,TRBV7-2,CASSLQGRQPQHF,TGTGCCAGCAGTCTACAGGGAAGACAGCCCCAGCATTTT
TRBJ2-1,.,TRBD1,TRBV4-2,CASSQDGRGRHNEQFF,TGTGCCAGCAGCCAAGATGGCAGGGGGCGTCACAATGAGCAGTTCTTC
TRBJ1-1,.,.,TRBV11-2,CASSLASGAYTEAFF,TGTGCCAGCAGCTTAGCTTCAGGCGCCTACACTGAAGCTTTCTTT
TRBJ2-3,few,TRBD2,TRBV5-4,CASSPGTSGRVSTDTQYF,TGTGCCAGCAGCCCAGGGACTAGCGGGAGAGTGAGCACAGATACGCAGTATTTT
TRBJ1-5,.,.,TRBV19,CASSITGDQPQHF,TGTGCCAGTAGTATAACGGGAGATCAGCCCCAGCATTTT
TRBJ1-5,few,TRBD1,TRBV4-2,CASSQDRTGWPQHF,TGTGCCAGCAGCCAAGATCGGACAGGATGGCCCCAGCATTTT
TRBJ2-5,.,TRBD1,TRBV7-2,CASSVQTGPGETQYF,TGTGCCAGCAGCGTACAGACAGGGCCCGGAGAGACCCAGTACTTC
TRBJ1-2,few,TRBD1,TRBV7-2,CASSLVLQGGYGYTF,TGTGCCAGCAGCTTAGTTTTACAGGGGGGCTATGGCTACACCTTC
TRBJ1-5,.,.,TRBV2,CASSAQANQPQHF,TGTGCCAGCAGTGCGCAGGCCAATCAGCCCCAGCATTTT
TRBJ1-1,.,.,TRBV18,CATKPGTNTEAFF,TGTGCCACTAAGCCGGGGACTAACACTGAAGCTTTCTTT
TRBJ1-2,few,TRBD1,TRBV6-4,CASGGGTDYGYTF,TGTGCCAGCGGAGGCGGGACAGACTATGGCTACACCTTC
TRBJ2-2,.,TRBD2,TRBV4-3,CASSRVVPGLAPTGELFF,TGCGCCAGCAGCCGCGTAGTCCCGGGACTAGCGCCCACCGGGGAGCTGTTTTTT
TRBJ2-7,.,.,TRBV30,CATSPGSASQYF,TGTGCCACCTCACCAGGGTCCGCGAGTCAGTACTTC
TRBJ2-3,.,.,TRBV7-9,CASSSNLAGDTQYF,TGTGCCAGCAGCTCAAACTTAGCCGGAGATACGCAGTATTTT
TRBJ1-1,.,TRBD1,TRBV19,CASSPDRGPRGGEAFF,TGTGCCAGTAGCCCAGACAGGGGCCCTAGGGGGGGTGAAGCTTTCTTT
TRBJ1-2,.,TRBD1,TRBV6-1,CASSEGGQGRYGYTF,TGTGCCAGCAGTGAAGGCGGACAGGGGCGCTATGGCTACACCTTC
TRBJ1-5,.,.,TRBV6-4,CASSVEENQPQHF,TGTGCCAGCAGTGTAGAAGAGAATCAGCCCCAGCATTTT
TRBJ2-5,.,.,TRBV19,CASSTRPEGTQYF,TGTGCCAGTAGTACGAGACCTGAGGGGACCCAGTACTTC
TRBJ1-2,.,.,TRBV7-9,CASSLGTDFRDGYTF,TGTGCCAGCAGCTTAGGGACAGATTTTAGAGATGGCTACACCTTC
TRBJ1-3,.,.,TRBV11-2,CASRPRLFRSGNTIYF,TGTGCCAGCAGACCGCGACTTTTCCGCTCTGGAAACACCATATATTTT
TRBJ1-1,.,.,TRBV4-1,CASSLASREAEAFF,TGCGCCAGCAGTTTAGCGTCCAGGGAGGCTGAAGCTTTCTTT
TRBJ1-6,.,.,TRBV4-1,CASSQEGGRNNSPLHF,TGCGCCAGCAGCCAAGAAGGCGGCAGAAATAATTCACCCCTCCACTTT
TRBJ2-7,.,.,TRBV30,CAWRRTALASHEQYF,TGTGCCTGGAGACGGACAGCCTTGGCCTCCCACGAGCAGTACTTC
TRBJ1-3,.,.,TRBV7-6,CASSYREGGNTIYF,TGTGCCAGCAGCTACAGGGAAGGGGGAAACACCATATATTTT
TRBJ2-3,once,TRBD2,TRBV30,CAWSVSRGGPDTQYF,TGTGCCTGGAGTGTAAGTCGGGGGGGCCCAGATACGCAGTATTTT
TRBJ1-1,.,.,TRBV6-1,CASSEIAVNTEAFF,TGTGCCAGCAGTGAAATCGCAGTCAACACTGAAGCTTTCTTT